Listed below are T cell receptor beta chains from one sample, sequenced in a study of graft-versus-host responses after intestinal transplantation. Measured with immunoSEQ multiplex PCR; TCRdb has only the in-frame clones, and not every one. The table includes approximately 4,700 clones, 27% detected once. The material sequenced was alloreactive CD8+ T cells from a mixed lymphocyte reaction culture, taken before transplantation. These receptors were collected from a human patient who was an organ donor for intestinal transplantation. CDR3s include the opening cysteine and the closing phenylalanine or tryptophan. D genes are given only for firm matches. Size values are once, few and many counts, or a class for expanded clones, and some rows have none.

d_call	v_call	clone_size	j_call	cdr3_nt	cdr3_aa
TRBD2	TRBV6-5	.	TRBJ2-1	TGTGCCAGCAGAACGAAAGCGGGGAGCCTCAATGAGCAGTTCTTC	CASRTKAGSLNEQFF
.	TRBV5-1	.	TRBJ1-1	TGCGCCAGCAGCTTGGCCAGCGTCGTCGGCAACACTGAAGCTTTCTTT	CASSLASVVGNTEAFF
.	TRBV10-2	medium-sized	TRBJ1-5	TGCGCCAGCAGTGAGGTGCGGGGTCAGCCCCAGCATTTT	CASSEVRGQPQHF
.	TRBV28	.	TRBJ2-3	TGTGCCAGCAGCTATGTTCCTGGACAAGAGACAGATACGCAGTATTTT	CASSYVPGQETDTQYF
.	TRBV19	many	TRBJ1-1	TGTGCCAGTAATGGGGGGGCCGTCACTGAAGCTTTCTTT	CASNGGAVTEAFF
TRBD2	TRBV10-3	.	TRBJ2-1	TGTGCCATCAGTGAAGGGCCTAGCGGGGGGGCGTATGAGCAGTTCTTC	CAISEGPSGGAYEQFF
.	TRBV4-3	.	TRBJ1-5	TGCGCCAGCAGCCAACCGGGGGAGAATCAGCCCCAGCATTTT	CASSQPGENQPQHF
TRBD1	TRBV5-1	few	TRBJ2-1	TGCGCCAGCAGCCAGGGACAGGACATAAACAATGAGCAGTTCTTC	CASSQGQDINNEQFF
TRBD2	TRBV5-6	.	TRBJ2-5	TGTGCCAGCAGCTTACCGGGACTAGCGGGGGGGCGATCATGGGAGACCCAGTACTTC	CASSLPGLAGGRSWETQYF
TRBD2	TRBV6-1	.	TRBJ2-3	TGTGCCAGCAGTGAAGCAGCGGGAACAGATACGCAGTATTTT	CASSEAAGTDTQYF
.	TRBV28	medium-sized	TRBJ1-1	TGTGCCAGCAGTTTCCCAGTGGAGGGGCGGACTGAAGCTTTCTTT	CASSFPVEGRTEAFF
.	TRBV7-9	.	TRBJ1-1	TGTGCCAGCAGCTCTACAGGTACGGATGAAGCTTTCTTT	CASSSTGTDEAFF
.	TRBV4-2	few	TRBJ2-3	TGTGCCAGCAGCCAAGATATACGGGGGGCCAGGGATACGCAGTATTTT	CASSQDIRGARDTQYF
.	TRBV6-6	few	TRBJ2-1	TGTGCCAGCAGTTACTCGAGACTAGACAATGAGCAGTTCTTC	CASSYSRLDNEQFF
TRBD2	TRBV11-2	.	TRBJ2-1	TGTGCCAGCAGCTTAGCCGGGGGGGCCGCTTATCAGTCGTTCTTC	CASSLAGGAAYQSFF
TRBD1	TRBV20-1	.	TRBJ1-4	TGCAGTGCACAGGGGAAGGAAAAACTGTTTTTT	CSAQGKEKLFF
.	TRBV4-2	.	TRBJ1-5	TGTGCCAGCAGCCAAGCACAGGGAGATGATGCGGGCCTTAGCAATCAGCCCCAGCATTTT	CASSQAQGDDAGLSNQPQHF
TRBD1	TRBV7-6	few	TRBJ1-6	TGTGCCAGCAGCTTAGCGGCACCACGGCGGGATTCACAGGGGAGTTATTCACCCCTCCACTTT	CASSLAAPRRDSQGSYSPLHF
.	TRBV27	medium-sized	TRBJ2-1	TGTGCCAGCAGTTTACCCCCTGCGTCCAATTACAATGAGCAGTTCTTC	CASSLPPASNYNEQFF
.	TRBV30	few	TRBJ1-2	TGTGCCTGGAGTGTTTGGGAGGATGGCTACACCTTC	CAWSVWEDGYTF
.	TRBV5-1	few	TRBJ2-1	TGCGCCAGCAGCTTGGTGGGGGGGCCCTACAATGAGCAGTTCTTC	CASSLVGGPYNEQFF
TRBD1	TRBV4-1	.	TRBJ2-2	TGCGCCAGCAGCCAGGTGCAGGGGGTTGAATCCGGGGAGCTGTTTTTT	CASSQVQGVESGELFF
.	TRBV5-1	large	TRBJ1-2	TGCGCCAGCAGCTCGGGGGTAGGAGGGGATGGCTACACCTTC	CASSSGVGGDGYTF
TRBD1	TRBV15	.	TRBJ1-1	TGTGCCACCAGCAGTAAACACCTCTCAGGGGGCGCCGACACTGAAGCTTTCTTT	CATSSKHLSGGADTEAFF
.	TRBV19	few	TRBJ1-5	TGTGCCAGTAGTATTCAGAGGGCCTCCTTCAATCAGCCCCAGCATTTT	CASSIQRASFNQPQHF